The clone carrying this TCR beta chain was counted ten times or more. No antigen is known for it. This specimen belongs to a study of T cells in Graves' hyperthyroidism and ophthalmopathy. RNA transcripts served as the template for amplifying TCR beta CDR3 regions. Using the HTBI primer set, a first-round RT-PCR was run on the TCR CDR3. A single record per CDR3 protein comes from TCRdb applying MiXCR to the multiplex PCR reads. The top ten hold almost 8% of the sample, which has fewer than 550,000 distinct CDR3 sequences, about 15% seen once. Germline V CDR1 and CDR2: MDHEN, SYDVKM. There are 15 residues in the CDR3. V was trimmed by 4 bases and J by 9 bases, leaving 19 bases between them. Study findings and constraints: Most thyroid clonotypes with frequency above 0.001 were detected in blood.

The source of this sequence is a woman aged 18-35 years with Graves' hyperthyroidism. The sequencing sample was made of blood. The chain recombines TRBV28 with TRBJ1-5; TRBD1 might be the D (6 bases). In DNA, the CDR3 is TGTGCCAGCAGTTGGGGATGGGGGGCGATTCGGCCCCAGCATTTT. This codes for CASSWGWGAIRPQHF. Full variable domain (outside the CDR3, taken from reference TRBV28 and TRBJ1-5): DVKVTQSSRYLVKRTGEKVFLECVQDMDHENMFWYRQDPGLGLRLIYFSYDVKMKEKGDIPEGYSVSREKKERFSLILESASTNQTSMYLCASSWGWGAIRPQHFGDGTRLSIL.